These T cell receptor beta chains were read from a single sample in a study of cytomegalovirus exposure and HLA in healthy donors. Generated by immunoSEQ multiplex PCR, the TCRdb table keeps only in-frame clones and is missing some. The sample has some 100,000 clones, less than 75% seen once. The sequenced sample was PBMCs. Receptors originate from a woman aged 30 to 39 in good health and CMV-seropositive. Both conserved end residues are part of each CDR3. Each record gives: V gene, CDR3 protein.

V: TRBV6-1
CDR3: CASSDGSSTTGELFF

V: TRBV7-2
CDR3: CASSYRGDEQFF

V: TRBV7-2
CDR3: CASSSGLTNEKLFF

V: TRBV5-1
CDR3: CASSLWGGRREEKLFF

V: TRBV28
CDR3: CASTIQGAGPYGYTF

V: TRBV2
CDR3: CASLPTGEGSPLHF

V: TRBV7-9
CDR3: CASSLGNTDIYGYTF

V: TRBV2
CDR3: CASSTPGQGPNNEQFF

V: TRBV19
CDR3: CASSGLPTEAFF

V: TRBV7-3
CDR3: CASSLQGANLNTEAFF

V: TRBV6-1
CDR3: CASRSGGSGANVLTF

V: TRBV4-1
CDR3: CASSQERARSGNTIYF

V: TRBV6-5
CDR3: CASSLRGIWNTEAFF